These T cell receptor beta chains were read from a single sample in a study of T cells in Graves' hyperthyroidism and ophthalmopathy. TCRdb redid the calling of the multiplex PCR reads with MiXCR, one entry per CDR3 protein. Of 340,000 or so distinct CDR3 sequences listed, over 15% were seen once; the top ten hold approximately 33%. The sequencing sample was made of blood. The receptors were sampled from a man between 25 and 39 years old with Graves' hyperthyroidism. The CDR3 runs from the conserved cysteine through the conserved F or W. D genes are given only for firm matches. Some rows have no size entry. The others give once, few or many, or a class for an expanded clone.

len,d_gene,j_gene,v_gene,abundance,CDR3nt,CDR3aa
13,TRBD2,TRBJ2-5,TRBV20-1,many,TGCAGTGCTGGGGGACTAGCGGAAGAGACCCAGTACTTC,CSAGGLAEETQYF
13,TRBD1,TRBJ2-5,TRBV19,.,TGTGCCAGTAGGGACAGGGGAACGGAGACCCAGTACTTC,CASRDRGTETQYF
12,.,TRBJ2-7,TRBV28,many,TGTGCCAGCCGTCCGGGGAGATACGAGCAGTACTTC,CASRPGRYEQYF
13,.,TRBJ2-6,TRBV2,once,TGTGCCAGCAACCCGGGGACATTCACCGTCCTGACTTTC,CASNPGTFTVLTF
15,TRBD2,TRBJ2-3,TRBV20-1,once,TGCAGTGCCCGGACTCGGCTAGCGGAACCAGATACGCAGTATTTT,CSARTRLAEPDTQYF
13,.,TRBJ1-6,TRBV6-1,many,TGTGCCAGCAGCGGTGGAAGGGATTCACCCCTCCACTTT,CASSGGRDSPLHF
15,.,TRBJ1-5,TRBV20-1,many,TGCAGTGCTAGAGAACAGGGTGGAGGCAATCAGCCCCAGCATTTT,CSAREQGGGNQPQHF
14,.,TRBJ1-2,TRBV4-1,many,TGCGCCAGCAGCCGGGGCGAGGGCGCCTATGGCTACACCTTC,CASSRGEGAYGYTF
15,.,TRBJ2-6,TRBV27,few,TGTGCCAGCAGTCCTGACAGCTCTGGGGCCAACGTCCTGACTTTC,CASSPDSSGANVLTF
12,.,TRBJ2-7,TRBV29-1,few,TGCAGCGTTTCGACATCATACTACGAGCAGTACTTC,CSVSTSYYEQYF
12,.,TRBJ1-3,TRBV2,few,TGTGCCAGCAGTGTATTCGGAAACACCATATATTTT,CASSVFGNTIYF
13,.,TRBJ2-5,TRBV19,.,TGTGCCAGTAGTCTCCGGACTGCAGAGCCCCAGTACTTC,CASSLRTAEPQYF
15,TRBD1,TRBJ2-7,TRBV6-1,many,TGTGCCAGCAGAACCACAGGGGGCATCGGGTACGAGCAGTACTTC,CASRTTGGIGYEQYF
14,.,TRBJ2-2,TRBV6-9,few,TGTGCCAGTAGTTCCTTTCTGTCTACCGGGGAGCTGTTTTTT,CASSSFLSTGELFF
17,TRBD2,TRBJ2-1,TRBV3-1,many,TGTGCCAGCAGCCAGCGGGGTAGCGGGATCTCCTACAATGAGCAGTTCTTC,CASSQRGSGISYNEQFF
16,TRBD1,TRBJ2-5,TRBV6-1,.,TGTGCCAGCAGTGAGAGTTTCAGGGACAGGCAAGAGACCCAGTACTTC,CASSESFRDRQETQYF
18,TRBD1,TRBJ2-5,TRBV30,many,TGTGCCTGGAGTGGGAGACAGGGGGCATCCCCATTACAAGAGACCCAGTACTTC,CAWSGRQGASPLQETQYF
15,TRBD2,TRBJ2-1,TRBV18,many,TGTGCCAGTCATGGGAAGCGGGATTACTACAATGAGCAGTTCTTC,CASHGKRDYYNEQFF
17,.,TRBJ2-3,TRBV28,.,TGTGCCAGCAGTTTAGACCTCGGGAGCAACCTCACAGATACGCAGTATTTT,CASSLDLGSNLTDTQYF
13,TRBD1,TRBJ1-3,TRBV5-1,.,TGCGCCAGCAGCCCCGACAGGGCGGACACCATATATTTT,CASSPDRADTIYF
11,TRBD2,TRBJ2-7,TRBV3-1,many,TGTGCCAGCAGCCGGGAGGGCGAGCAGTACTTC,CASSREGEQYF
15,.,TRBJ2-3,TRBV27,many,TGTGCCAGTAGACATCTCGATTCTAGCACAGATACGCAGTATTTT,CASRHLDSSTDTQYF
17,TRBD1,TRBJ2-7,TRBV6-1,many,TGTGCCAGCAGGGCAAAGACAGGGAGACTTCAAGACTACGAGCAGTACTTC,CASRAKTGRLQDYEQYF
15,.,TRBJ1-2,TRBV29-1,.,TGCAGCGTAACCGGCCTCACCGGGACCGAGTATGGCTACACCTTC,CSVTGLTGTEYGYTF
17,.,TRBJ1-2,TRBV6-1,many,TGTGCCAGCTATCCCAGAAACATTCCAGGGGCGAGCTATGGCTACACCTTC,CASYPRNIPGASYGYTF
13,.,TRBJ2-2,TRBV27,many,TGTGCCAGCAGTTTATCCGGTTACAGGGAGCTGTTTTTT,CASSLSGYRELFF
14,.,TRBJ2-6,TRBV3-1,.,TGTGCCAGCGGTAGGAGCTCTGGGGCCAACGTCCTGACTTTC,CASGRSSGANVLTF
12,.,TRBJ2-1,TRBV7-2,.,TGTGCCAGCAGCGCCTACTCCCTAGCGCTATTCTTC,CASSAYSLALFF
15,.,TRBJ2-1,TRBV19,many,TGTGCCAGTAGTTCCCAGGACAGTGAGGCCGAGTGCCAGTTCTTC,CASSSQDSEAECQFF
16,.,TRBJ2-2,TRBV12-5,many,TGTGCTAGTGGTTTGGATCCGGGCCCTAACACCGGGGAGCTGTTTTTT,CASGLDPGPNTGELFF
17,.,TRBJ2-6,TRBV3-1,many,TGTGCCAGCAGCCAAGAGAGGGGGAGAGATGGGGCCAACGTCCTGACTTTC,CASSQERGRDGANVLTF
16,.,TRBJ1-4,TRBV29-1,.,TGCAGCGTTGTAGGCCCCCGGGAAGGATCGGGTGAAAAACTGTTTTTT,CSVVGPREGSGEKLFF
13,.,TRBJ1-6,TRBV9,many,TGTGCCAGCAGCCTCCGTGGGGGCTCACCCCTCCACTTT,CASSLRGGSPLHF
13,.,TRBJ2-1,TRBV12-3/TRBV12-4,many,TGTGCCAGCAGTTCAGCCCCCAACAATGAGCAGTTCTTC,CASSSAPNNEQFF
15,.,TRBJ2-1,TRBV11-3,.,TGTGCCAGCAGCTTAGGACCAGGACTTGGCAATGAGCAGTTCTTC,CASSLGPGLGNEQFF
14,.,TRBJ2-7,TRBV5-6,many,TGTGCCAGCAGCTTGCGACAGTCGGTCTACGAGCAGTACTTC,CASSLRQSVYEQYF
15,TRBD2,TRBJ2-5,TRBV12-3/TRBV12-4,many,TGTGCCAGCAGTTTGGGAGGGGCCCGCCTCAGCGACCAGTACTTC,CASSLGGARLSDQYF
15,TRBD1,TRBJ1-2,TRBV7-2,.,TGTGCCAGCAGCCTGACGGGACAGGGCCACTATGGCTACACCTTC,CASSLTGQGHYGYTF
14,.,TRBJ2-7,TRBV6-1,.,TGTGCCAGCAGAGAGCGGGGACACTCCTACGAGCAGTACTTC,CASRERGHSYEQYF
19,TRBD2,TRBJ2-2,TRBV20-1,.,TGCAGTGCTAGAGATCGTAGGGGACTAGCGGGAAAGATAGTCGGGGAGCTGTTTTTT,CSARDRRGLAGKIVGELFF
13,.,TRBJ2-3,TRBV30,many,TGTGCCTGGAGCACGGGAGCGGCAGATACGCAGTATTTT,CAWSTGAADTQYF
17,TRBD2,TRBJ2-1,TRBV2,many,TGTGCCAGCAGTGAATACCCCGGACTAGCGGTTTACAATGAGCAGTTCTTC,CASSEYPGLAVYNEQFF
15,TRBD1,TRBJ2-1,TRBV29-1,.,TGCAGCGTCCCCGGACAGGGCGGCTCCTACAATGAGCAGTTCTTC,CSVPGQGGSYNEQFF
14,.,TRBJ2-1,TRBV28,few,TGTGCCAGCAGTTTAATGAACTCCTACAATGAGCAGTTCTTC,CASSLMNSYNEQFF
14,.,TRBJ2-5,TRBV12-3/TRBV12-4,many,TGTGCCAGCAGTTTATGGGCCGCTACGGAGACCCAGTACTTC,CASSLWAATETQYF